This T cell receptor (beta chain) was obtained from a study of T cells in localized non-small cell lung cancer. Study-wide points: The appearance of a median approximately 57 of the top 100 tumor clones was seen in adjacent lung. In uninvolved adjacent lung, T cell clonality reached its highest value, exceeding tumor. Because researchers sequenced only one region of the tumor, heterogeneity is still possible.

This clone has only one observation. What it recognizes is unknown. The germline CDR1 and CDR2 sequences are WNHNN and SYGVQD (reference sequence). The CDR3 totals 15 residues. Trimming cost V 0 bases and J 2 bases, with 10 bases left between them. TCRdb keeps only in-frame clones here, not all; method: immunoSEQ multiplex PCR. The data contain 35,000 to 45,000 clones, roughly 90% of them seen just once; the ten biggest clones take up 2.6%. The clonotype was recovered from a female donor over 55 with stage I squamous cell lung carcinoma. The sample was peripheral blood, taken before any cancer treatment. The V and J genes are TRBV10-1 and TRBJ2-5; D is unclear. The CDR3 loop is CASSESVLGQETQYF. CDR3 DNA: TGCGCCAGCAGTGAGTCGGTCCTGGGACAAGAGACCCAGTACTTC.